The clone carrying this T cell receptor beta chain came up many times. Deletions cut 1 base from V and 0 bases from J, with 10 bases between. The CDR3 consists of 15 residues. From germline, CDR1 is LGHDT and CDR2 YNNKEL (reference sequence). These data come from a study of T cells in Graves' hyperthyroidism and ophthalmopathy. Researchers amplified the TCR beta CDR3 regions from RNA transcripts. HTBI primers were employed in a first-round RT-PCR of the TCR CDR3. Via MiXCR, TCRdb re-called the multiplex PCR reads, giving one row per CDR3 protein. Of hundreds of thousands of distinct CDR3 sequences listed, 20% are singletons.

This TCR derives from a middle-aged man with Graves' ophthalmopathy. J is TRBJ2-7 and V is TRBV3-1, with D possibly TRBD2 on 6 matching bases. The sequenced material came from blood. This chain's CDR3 is CASSQGGRSSYEQYF. For the CDR3, the DNA is TGTGCCAGCAGCCAAGGAGGGAGGAGCTCCTACGAGCAGTACTTC.